These 12 T cell receptor beta chains originate from one sample sequenced in a study of CXCR3-negative and CXCR3-positive naive CD8 T cells (dated by TCRdb to the late 2010s). What the work shows at the level of the full study, not this receptor alone: Compared with CXCR3-negative naive cells, CXCR3-positive naive cells had TRB CDR3s with higher hydrophobicity (lower Kidera factor 4), lower energy, and higher strength and volume indices.

Reads for this sample came from a NextSeq 550. The Human TCR Profiling Kit (MiLaboratory) was used to make UMI-labeled 5' RACE TRB cDNA libraries. Following reprocessing of the reads by TCRdb, the data hold one row per CDR3 protein sequence and no DNA is available. The sample table records 150,000 or so distinct CDR3 sequences. The top ten constitute nearly 0.5% of the sample. Their recognized antigens are unknown. The specimen was naive CXCR3+ CD8+ T cells from blood. This sample's cell subset or site label indicates: CD45RO-CCR7+CD27+CD95- naive CD8+ T cells expressing CXCR3 (TNR3+). The source is a human donor in good health. Some clones in this sample may be carry-over from other donors' samples.

This chain links TRBV7-9 with TRBJ2-3. This CDR3 comprises 13 residues. Germline V CDR1 and CDR2: SEHNR, FQNEAQ (reference sequence). The CDR3 region is CASSFVEADTQYF.

The gene calls are TRBV13 and TRBJ1-2; TCRdb gives TRBD1 as the D gene, but with no DNA this cannot be confirmed. The CDR3 extends over 14 amino acids. Per the germline V gene, CDR1 is PRHDT and CDR2 is FYEKMQ (reference sequence). The CDR3 spells CASSLGTGDNGYTF.

This chain links TRBV21-1 with TRBJ1-6; TCRdb's D gene call, TRBD1, goes unchecked for lack of DNA. TRBV21-1 is labeled a pseudogene. The CDR3 has 13 residues. CDR3: CASSESRGSPLHF.

The chain links TRBV9 to TRBJ1-2; with no DNA, the TCRdb D assignment of TRBD1 cannot be verified. The CDR3 has 13 residues. The germline gives CDR1 SGDLS, CDR2 YYNGEE. CDR3 protein: CASSVAGGDGYTF.

This sequence joins TRBV4-1 and TRBJ2-7; there is no DNA to check the TCRdb D call of TRBD2. The CDR3 has 13 residues. Germline V gene sequence: CDR1 MGHRA, CDR2 YSYEKL. This chain's CDR3 is CASSHLRAYEQYF.

V and J are TRBV9 and TRBJ2-1; TCRdb's assignment of TRBD2 cannot be checked, as there is no DNA. This CDR3 spans 15 amino acids. Germline V CDR1 and CDR2: SGDLS, YYNGEE. The CDR3 spells CASSGSGRPYNEQFF. The complete variable domain, with remaining parts taken from reference TRBV9 and TRBJ2-1, reads DSGVTQTPKHLITATGQRVTLRCSPRSGDLSVYWYQQSLDQGLQFLIQYYNGEERAKGNILERFSAQQFPDLHSELNLSSLELGDSALYFCASSGSGRPYNEQFFGPGTRLTVL.

The CDR3 region is CASSHGQSGELFF. This chain uses TRBV5-5 with TRBJ2-2; TCRdb gives TRBD1 as the D gene, but with no DNA this cannot be confirmed. The CDR3 length is 13 residues. Looked up from germline, CDR1 is SGHKS and CDR2 is YYEKEE (reference sequence). Filled out from reference TRBV5-5 and TRBJ2-2, the complete variable domain reads DAGVTQSPTHLIKTRGQQVTLRCSPISGHKSVSWYQQVLGQGPQFIFQYYEKEERGRGNFPDRFSARQFPNYSSELNVNALLLGDSALYLCASSHGQSGELFFGEGSRLTVL.

The gene calls are TRBV15 and TRBJ2-5; the D gene TCRdb calls, TRBD1, cannot be checked with no DNA. The CDR3 contains 15 residues. Germline V gives CDR1 LNHNV, CDR2 YYDKDF (reference sequence). CDR3 residues: CATSRAPPGRETQYF.

This chain connects TRBV12-3 or TRBV12-4 to TRBJ2-7. The CDR3 length is 12 residues. CDR3 region: CASRLRTDEQYF.

The rearrangement uses TRBV4-1 and TRBJ1-2. Germline lookup yields CDR1 MGHRA and CDR2 YSYEKL. The CDR3 length is 16 residues. CDR3: CASSQDSTVARGGYTF.

The chain employs TRBV12-3 or TRBV12-4 and TRBJ2-4; absent DNA, TCRdb's TRBD2 call cannot be checked. CDR3 length equals 19 residues. The CDR3: CASSLSAREPSRAKNIQYF.

This sequence joins TRBV20-1 and TRBJ1-5; TCRdb outputs TRBD1, but without DNA this stays unchecked. There are 12 residues in the CDR3. The germline CDR1 and CDR2 sequences are DFQATT and SNEGSKA (reference sequence). The CDR3 sequence is CSEGQGDQPQHF.